Below are 22 T cell receptor beta chains sequenced from a single sample in a study of blood T cell repertoires in COVID-19. The method was immunoSEQ multiplex PCR; TCRdb's version includes in-frame clones alone and lacks a portion of them. The data show fewer than 70,000 clones, with 60% to 85% seen just once and roughly 5% held by the top ten. The sample consisted of peripheral blood. Receptors originate from a human donor in a cohort sampled during active COVID-19.

This clone has just one count. At one boundary the junction diverges from the germline segment, which might be a read error. V is TRBV20-1 and J is TRBJ2-1, with a weak D call TRBD2 (5 bases). The CDR3 contains 13 residues. Per the germline V gene, CDR1 is DFQATT and CDR2 is SNEGSKA (reference sequence). The CDR3 spells CSASYLSGRIMIF. The CDR3 nucleotides are TGCAGTGCTAGTTATCTTTCGGGAAGGATTATGATCTTC.

The rearrangement joins TRBV9 to TRBJ2-3, with D possibly matching TRBD2 (6 bases). The CDR3 loop spans 14 amino acids. Germline values: CDR1 SGDLS, CDR2 YYNGEE. Deletions cut 0 bases from V and 6 bases from J, with 11 bases between. The CDR3 DNA reads TGTGCCAGCAGCGTAGAGGCGGGGCTGGATACGCAGTATTTT. Translated: CASSVEAGLDTQYF.

The chain recombines TRBV7-2 with TRBJ1-1; 10 nucleotides line up with TRBD1. The germline V gene has CDR1 SGHTA and CDR2 FQGNSA. CDR3 length: 14 amino acids. V dropped 4 bases and J dropped 4; count of bases not matched to a gene: 3. The CDR3 sequence: CASSSWTGGTEAFF. The CDR3 bases are TGTGCCAGCAGCTCCTGGACAGGGGGCACTGAAGCTTTCTTT.

A note on this clone: The junction does not match germline at one end; this may be a read error. J is TRBJ2-1 and V is TRBV18, with 7 bases aligning to TRBD2. This CDR3 contains 12 residues. CDR1 and CDR2 from the germline V gene are KGHSH and LQKENI. CDR3 sequence reads: CASSPLTSEPFF. CDR3 coding DNA: TGTGCCAGCTCACCACTAACTAGCGAGCCGTTCTTC.

This chain joins TRBV3-1 (or the pseudogene TRBV3-2) and TRBJ2-7; TRBD2 is a possible D gene (5 bases). Germline V gene sequence: CDR1 LGHDT, CDR2 YNNKEL (reference sequence). The CDR3 is made up of 14 amino acids. V lost 0 bases to trimming and J lost 2 bases, with 8 bases between them. The DNA for the CDR3 is TGTGCCAGCAGCCAAGATGGAGGAGCCTACGAGCAGTACTTC. This encodes CASSQDGGAYEQYF.

CDR3 DNA sequence: TGTGCCAGCAGCCAAACAGAAGTGGGCTACACCTTC. Its translation is CASSQTEVGYTF. The chain has TRBV4-2 and TRBJ1-2; D call uncertain. V gave up 2 bases and J gave up 8 bases, with 9 bases separating them. This CDR3 region has 12 residues. Germline V lookup: CDR1 LGHNA, CDR2 YNFKEQ.

This sequence joins TRBV6-1 and TRBJ1-4; 9 nucleotides agree with TRBD1. Per germline, CDR1 MNHNS and CDR2 SASEGT. The CDR3 loop spans 16 amino acids. V lost 4 bases and J lost 7; bases outside the gene matches: 10. In DNA, the CDR3 is TGTGCCAGCAGTGGCGTTGCGGGACAGGGTTCTGAAAAACTGTTTTTT. Protein: CASSGVAGQGSEKLFF.

The chain combines TRBV6-2 or TRBV6-3 with TRBJ2-7; 7 nucleotides align to TRBD1. Germline V gene sequence: CDR1 MNHEY, CDR2 SVGEGT. The trim removed 4 bases at V and 6 bases at J, leaving 3 bases unmatched. This CDR3 is 12 amino acids long. CDR3 DNA sequence: TGTGCCAGCAGTTTCGACAGGGCCGAGCAGTACTTC. Its translation: CASSFDRAEQYF.

This clone counts as medium-sized. The chain joins TRBV5-8 to TRBJ1-2, with 7 positions matching TRBD1. The germline V gene has CDR1 SGHTS and CDR2 YDEGEE. The CDR3 is made up of 16 amino acids. Germline trimming cut 2 bases from V and 6 bases from J; bases unmatched to any gene: 13. CDR3 protein: CASSFPQGTPVNGYTF. DNA of the CDR3: TGTGCCAGCAGCTTCCCACAGGGGACTCCTGTGAATGGCTACACCTTC.

J is TRBJ1-1 and V is TRBV5-5; D uncertain. This CDR3 region has 13 residues. Per the germline V gene, CDR1 is SGHKS and CDR2 is YYEKEE (reference sequence). The V gene lost 6 bases and the J gene lost 1 base, with 10 bases spanning the gap. The CDR3, as DNA: TGTGCCAGCATCCTGACGGGGAACACTGAAGCTTTCTTT. This translates into CASILTGNTEAFF. The full variable domain, rest sourced from reference TRBV5-5 and TRBJ1-1, is DAGVTQSPTHLIKTRGQQVTLRCSPISGHKSVSWYQQVLGQGPQFIFQYYEKEERGRGNFPDRFSARQFPNYSSELNVNALLLGDSALYLCASILTGNTEAFFGQGTRLTVV.

This sequence joins TRBV7-6 and TRBJ2-1; 10 bases match TRBD1. The J segment lost 6 bases and the V segment lost 5 bases, leaving 10 bases of the junction unmatched. CDR3 length equals 16 residues. The germline V gene encodes CDR1 SGHVS and CDR2 FNYEAQ. As DNA, the CDR3 is TGTGCCAGCAGCCCAGTGACAGGGACAGGGGTCAATGAGCAGTTCTTC. Translation gives CASSPVTGTGVNEQFF.

The chain joins TRBV9 to TRBJ2-6, with TRBD2 as a possible D gene (6 bases). The germline V and J ends were trimmed by 3 bases and 4 bases, with 14 bases remaining between them. The length of the CDR3 is 16 residues. Germline values: CDR1 SGDLS, CDR2 YYNGEE. CDR3 protein: CASSAGDYLGANVLTF. CDR3 DNA sequence: TGTGCCAGCAGCGCGGGGGATTACTTAGGGGCCAACGTCCTGACTTTC.

The genes are TRBV28 and TRBJ1-5; D remains ambiguous. Trimming shortened V by 2 bases and J by 4 bases, and 3 bases separated the two germline ends. The germline CDR1 and CDR2 sequences are MDHEN and SYDVKM. The CDR3 extends over 12 amino acids. The CDR3 protein is CASSLQNQPQHF. CDR3 DNA sequence: TGTGCCAGCAGTTTACAGAATCAGCCCCAGCATTTT.

The CDR3 region is CASSLFRGTGEGEQYF. CDR3 bases: TGTGCCAGCAGCTTATTTCGCGGGACAGGGGAGGGGGAGCAGTACTTC. The V gene is TRBV7-9, the J gene TRBJ2-7, with 10 bases fitting TRBD1. Germline assignment: CDR1 SEHNR and CDR2 FQNEAQ (reference sequence). The CDR3 covers 16 residues. The junction had 11 bases not matched to a gene; V was cut back by 2 bases and J by 7 bases.

The chain links TRBV6-2 or TRBV6-3 to TRBJ2-7; 8 positions match TRBD1. The length of the CDR3 is 14 residues. Germline V CDR1 and CDR2: MNHEY, SVGEGT. Losses at the gene ends were 5 bases for V and 6 bases for J; bases not matched to a gene: 9. The CDR3 nucleotides are TGTGCCAGCAGTCACTACGGACAGGGAGGCGAGCAGTACTTC. As protein: CASSHYGQGGEQYF.

The chain links TRBV6-5 to TRBJ2-7; D is perhaps TRBD1 (6 bases). Germline V gives CDR1 MNHEY, CDR2 SVGAGI. The germline V and J ends were trimmed by 4 bases and 6 bases, with 19 bases remaining between them. There are 15 residues in the CDR3. CDR3 residues: CASSSNRVRAVEQYF. CDR3 DNA sequence: TGTGCCAGCAGTTCCAACAGGGTGAGGGCCGTCGAGCAGTACTTC.

The chain recombines TRBV29-1 with TRBJ1-2; D unresolved. This CDR3 spans 13 amino acids. Germline V gene lookup returns CDR1 SQVTM and CDR2 ANQGSEA. V gave up 4 bases and J gave up 4 bases, with 13 bases separating them. The CDR3 bases are TGCAGCGTTGGGCCCGAGGGATTCTATGGCTACACCTTC. This gives the protein CSVGPEGFYGYTF. Full variable domain (outside the CDR3, taken from reference TRBV29-1 and TRBJ1-2): SAVISQKPSRDICQRGTSLTIQCQVDSQVTMMFWYRQQPGQSLTLIATANQGSEATYESGFVIDKFPISRPNLTFSTLTVSNMSPEDSSIYLCSVGPEGFYGYTFGSGTRLTVV.

The V and J genes are TRBV28 and TRBJ2-7; 12 bases match TRBD1. Germline trimming cut 6 bases from V and 0 bases from J; bases unmatched to any gene: 9. Per germline, CDR1 MDHEN and CDR2 SYDVKM. The CDR3 extends over 17 amino acids. DNA of the CDR3: TGTGCCAGCAGGATAGGCGGGACAGGGGGCGTCTCCTACGAGCAGTACTTC. This sequence encodes CASRIGGTGGVSYEQYF.

This chain uses TRBV5-4 with TRBJ1-1; D remains unclear. Trimming left V 0 bases short and J 0 bases short, with 9 bases between. This CDR3 has 15 amino acids. Germline values: CDR1 SGHNT, CDR2 YYREEE (reference sequence). The CDR3 DNA follows: TGTGCCAGCAGCTTGGGATCCTACCTGAACACTGAAGCTTTCTTT. Translated, it gives CASSLGSYLNTEAFF. Using reference TRBV5-4 and TRBJ1-1 for the parts outside the CDR3, the full variable domain is ETGVTQSPTHLIKTRGQQVTLRCSSQSGHNTVSWYQQALGQGPQFIFQYYREEENGRGNFPPRFSGLQFPNYSSELNVNALELDDSALYLCASSLGSYLNTEAFFGQGTRLTVV.

In its sample, this clone was seen a few times. The chain joins TRBV10-1 to TRBJ1-1; D may be TRBD1 (6 bases). V lost 4 bases to trimming and J lost 1 base, with 13 bases between them. The germline V gene has CDR1 WNHNN and CDR2 SYGVQD (reference sequence). The CDR3 totals 15 residues. CDR3 sequence: CASSAKQGPNTEAFF. The DNA of the CDR3 is TGCGCCAGCAGTGCCAAACAGGGTCCGAACACTGAAGCTTTCTTT.

V gene TRBV25-1 combines with J gene TRBJ1-1; D ambiguous. The CDR3 has 15 residues. Trimming took 3 bases from V and 5 from J, leaving 16 bases between them. Germline V gives CDR1 MGHDK, CDR2 SYGVNS. CDR3 sequence reads: CASSDGSSGRTEAFF. The CDR3 DNA is TGTGCCAGCAGTGATGGTAGTTCGGGTCGGACTGAAGCTTTCTTT.

The CDR3 region has the DNA TGTGCCAGCAGCTTAGTGGTACTAGCGGGCGAGCAGTACTTC. Protein: CASSLVVLAGEQYF. The V gene is TRBV7-6, the J gene TRBJ2-7, with 9 nucleotides matching TRBD2. V was pared by 1 base and J by 6 bases, with 4 bases of the junction left unmatched. In germline, CDR1 is SGHVS, CDR2 FNYEAQ. This CDR3 is built from 14 residues.